Below, 27 T cell receptor beta chains from the same sample are listed, as sequenced in a study of shared clonotypes between healthy human individuals. Libraries were prepared by immunoSEQ multiplex PCR; TCRdb keeps only in-frame clonotypes and omits some of them. Among around 700,000 clones listed, approximately 74% were seen once. The specimen was memory CD4+ T cells sorted from blood. Described subset: CD45RA-negative fraction. These TCRs come from a woman aged 25 to 45 in good health.

CDR3 amino acids: CASSVSLPGGKVRSGNTIYF. The CDR3 bases are TGTGCCAGCAGCGTATCTCTCCCGGGGGGGAAGGTACGATCTGGAAACACCATATATTTT. This rearrangement joins TRBV9 to TRBJ1-3, with D possibly being TRBD1 (5 bases). The CDR3 covers 20 residues. Germline CDR1 is SGDLS and CDR2 is YYNGEE. V gave up 1 base and J gave up 1 base, with 24 bases separating them.

V and J are TRBV30 and TRBJ2-7; the match to TRBD1 covers 9 bases. The junction had 5 bases not matched to a gene; V was cut back by 5 bases and J by 6 bases. The CDR3 is 12 residues long. Germline V gene data show CDR1 as GTSNPN and CDR2 as SVGIG (reference sequence). The CDR3 is CAWDGQGFEQYF. CDR3 nucleotide sequence: TGTGCCTGGGATGGACAGGGGTTCGAGCAGTACTTC.

The rearrangement links TRBV21-1 to TRBJ2-7. TRBV21-1 counts as a pseudogene. CDR3 length equals 11 residues. The chain's CDR3 is CASSKELSDYF. CDR3 nucleotide sequence: TGTGCCAGCAGCAAAGAACTATCGGACTACTTC.

About this clone: This same CDR3 is encoded by further DNA sequences in the sample. The chain links TRBV28 to TRBJ2-7, with unresolved D. Per germline, CDR1 MDHEN and CDR2 SYDVKM. The CDR3 length is 13 residues. V lost 8 bases to trimming and J lost 1 base, with 12 bases between them. This CDR3 reads CASRRTASYEQYF. DNA of the CDR3: TGTGCCAGCCGAAGGACCGCGTCCTACGAGCAGTACTTC. Filled out from reference TRBV28 and TRBJ2-7, the complete variable domain reads DVKVTQSSRYLVKRTGEKVFLECVQDMDHENMFWYRQDPGLGLRLIYFSYDVKMKEKGDIPEGYSVSREKKERFSLILESASTNQTSMYLCASRRTASYEQYFGPGTRLTVT.

This chain links TRBV4-1 with TRBJ2-1, with 14 bases aligning to TRBD2. This CDR3 spans 16 amino acids. V was pared by 2 bases and J by 9 bases, with 6 bases of the junction left unmatched. The germline gives CDR1 MGHRA, CDR2 YSYEKL. The CDR3 here is CASSQPGLAGVVEQFF. The DNA for the CDR3 is TGCGCCAGCAGCCAACCGGGACTAGCGGGAGTCGTTGAGCAGTTCTTC.

V gene TRBV5-1 combines with J gene TRBJ2-5; 8 nucleotides line up with TRBD1. With 4 bases clipped from V and 2 bases from J, the junction kept 7 bases outside the gene matches. CDR1 is SGHRS and CDR2 is YFSETQ in the germline V gene. This CDR3 comprises 15 residues. CDR3 loop: CASSARGQEQETQYF. DNA of the CDR3: TGCGCCAGCAGCGCGAGGGGACAGGAGCAAGAGACCCAGTACTTC.

This sequence joins TRBV5-1 and TRBJ2-2; 8 positions match TRBD1. The V and J ends lost 1 base and 4 bases, in that order; junction bases with no gene match: 9. The CDR3 is 17 residues long. Per the germline V gene, CDR1 is SGHRS and CDR2 is YFSETQ. CDR3 region: CASSLRAGTGSTGELFF. The CDR3 nucleotides are TGCGCCAGCAGCTTGCGGGCCGGGACAGGAAGCACCGGGGAGCTGTTTTTT.

The V and J genes are TRBV21-1 and TRBJ2-7. TRBV21-1 is a known pseudogene. This CDR3 region has 13 residues. CDR3 coding DNA: TGTGCCAGCAGCAAAACGAGACCAAACGAGCAGTACTTC. Its protein is CASSKTRPNEQYF.

Here the CDR3 DNA reads TGTGCCAGCAGTTCATTAGCGGGAGGGCGTAGTGAGCAGTTCTTC. Encoded protein: CASSSLAGGRSEQFF. V and J are TRBV28 and TRBJ2-1, with 11 bases lining up with TRBD2. CDR3 size: 15 residues. After removal of 4 bases from V and 9 bases from J, the junction contained 8 bases not matched to a gene. Germline CDR1 is MDHEN and CDR2 is SYDVKM.

V is TRBV6-1 and J is TRBJ1-2; D remains unclear. The length of the CDR3 is 13 residues. Deletions cut 2 bases from V and 3 bases from J, with 7 bases between. Germline CDR1 reads MNHNS; CDR2 reads SASEGT. The CDR3: CASSEYGHYGYTF. CDR3 nucleotides: TGTGCCAGCAGTGAATACGGGCACTATGGCTACACCTTC.

The sample holds one count of this clone. V and J are TRBV11-2 and TRBJ2-2; D unclear. CDR1 is SGHAT and CDR2 is FQNNGV in the germline V gene. This CDR3 is 14 amino acids long. Trimming stripped 4 bases from V and 11 bases from J, with 17 bases between. This CDR3 reads CASSSQYRRNELFF. In nucleotides, the CDR3 is TGTGCCAGCAGCTCGCAGTATAGACGGAATGAGCTGTTTTTT.

This clone was observed once. This sample also contains other DNA sequences that code for the same CDR3. This sequence joins TRBV6-5 and TRBJ2-7, with TRBD1 matching 9 bases. With 0 bases clipped from V and 2 bases from J, the junction kept 2 bases outside the gene matches. CDR3 length: 15 residues. Germline V gives CDR1 MNHEY, CDR2 SVGAGI. The CDR3 spells CASSYSGQGTYEQYF. CDR3 sequence (DNA): TGTGCCAGCAGTTACTCTGGACAGGGGACCTACGAGCAGTACTTC.

V is TRBV5-1 and J is TRBJ1-2, with a tentative D call TRBD1 (6 bases). The CDR3 is 14 residues long. The V gene lost 4 bases and the J gene lost 4 bases, with 14 bases spanning the gap. Germline V lookup: CDR1 SGHRS, CDR2 YFSETQ. CDR3 coding DNA: TGCGCCAGCAGCGAGGGACACGAAGGCTATGGCTACACCTTC. Protein: CASSEGHEGYGYTF.

This chain links TRBV28 with TRBJ2-1; 9 bases are a match to TRBD2. V lost 0 bases, J lost 1 base, and 4 bases stayed unmatched. Germline assignment: CDR1 MDHEN and CDR2 SYDVKM. The CDR3 is made up of 17 amino acids. The CDR3 nucleotides read TGTGCCAGCAGTTTATGGGCTAGCGGGATTTCCTACAATGAGCAGTTCTTC. Protein product: CASSLWASGISYNEQFF.

The V and J genes are TRBV18 and TRBJ2-1; D unresolved. The CDR3 runs 16 residues. CDR1 is KGHSH and CDR2 is LQKENI in the germline V gene. V was cut by 5 bases and J by 5 bases, with 19 bases left in between. The CDR3 sequence is CASSSDIWVIDNEQFF. The CDR3 DNA follows: TGTGCCAGCTCATCGGATATTTGGGTGATAGACAATGAGCAGTTCTTC.

The CDR3 bases are TGTGCCAGCAGAAAGGTAGCGGGAGGGCAAGAGACCCAGTACTTC. The encoded protein is CASRKVAGGQETQYF. This chain uses TRBV5-6 with TRBJ2-5; 11 bases are shared with TRBD2. Germline V gene data show CDR1 as SGHDT and CDR2 as YYEEEE. This CDR3 region has 15 residues. The V segment lost 5 bases and the J segment 2 bases; nucleotides outside the gene matches: 5.

Note on this clone: A much larger clone differs from this one at a single base, so this may be a read error. Other DNA sequences from this sample encode an identical CDR3 as well. The genes are TRBV27 and TRBJ2-3; D unclear. Trimming took 6 bases from V and 0 from J, leaving 4 bases between them. Germline V lookup: CDR1 MNHEY, CDR2 SMNVEV (reference sequence). The CDR3 has 12 amino acids. The CDR3 nucleotides are TGTGCCAGCAGCCGGAGCACAGATACGCAGTATTTT. Protein sequence: CASSRSTDTQYF.

The chain employs TRBV6-5 and TRBJ2-7; no reliable D call. V gave up 6 bases and J gave up 2 bases, with 11 bases separating them. Germline CDR1 is MNHEY and CDR2 is SVGAGI. This CDR3 contains 13 residues. The CDR3 DNA follows: TGTGCCAGCAGCAACTCAGCCACCTACGAGCAGTACTTC. Amino acids: CASSNSATYEQYF.

The V gene is TRBV30, the J gene TRBJ2-2; D ambiguous. CDR1 is GTSNPN, CDR2 SVGIG, per germline (reference sequence). The CDR3 covers 15 residues. The V gene lost 0 bases and the J gene lost 1 base, with 9 bases spanning the gap. The CDR3 DNA reads TGTGCCTGGAGTGTTGGTGAAATGAACACCGGGGAGCTGTTTTTT. It encodes CAWSVGEMNTGELFF.

In regard to this clone: This specimen includes other DNA sequences encoding the same CDR3. This chain links TRBV7-7 with TRBJ2-1, with TRBD1 matching 8 bases. The V segment lost 5 bases and the J segment 6 bases; nucleotides outside the gene matches: 6. The CDR3 runs 14 residues. Germline V gene lookup returns CDR1 SSHAT and CDR2 FNYEAQ (reference sequence). The DNA of the CDR3 is TGTGCCAGCAGCCCGAGGACAGGGCTCAATGAGCAGTTCTTC. Its protein is CASSPRTGLNEQFF.

V and J are TRBV18 and TRBJ2-4, with D perhaps assigned TRBD1 or TRBD2 (5 bases each). Trimming cost V 3 bases and J 8 bases, with 17 bases left between them. The CDR3 has 15 residues. Germline V gives CDR1 KGHSH, CDR2 LQKENI. The CDR3 coding sequence is TGTGCCAGCTCACCGCCGGGACGTGCAGGTGACATTCAGTACTTC. Translating gives CASSPPGRAGDIQYF.

This clone was recorded only once. The chain links TRBV27 to TRBJ1-2; D not certain. The germline gives CDR1 MNHEY, CDR2 SMNVEV (reference sequence). Trimming took off 4 bases at V and 1 base at J, with 10 bases between the two ends. This CDR3 region has 14 residues. CDR3 in amino acids: CASSSMGRNYGYTF. The CDR3 DNA reads as TGTGCCAGCAGTTCCATGGGCCGTAACTATGGCTACACCTTC.

The chain recombines TRBV11-2 with TRBJ2-1; 7 bases fit TRBD1. Per the germline V gene, CDR1 is SGHAT and CDR2 is FQNNGV. V shed 3 bases, J shed 5 bases, and the junction held 4 bases outside the gene matches. This CDR3 contains 14 residues. CDR3 DNA sequence: TGTGCCAGCAGCTTCACCGGGACAGACAATGAGCAGTTCTTC. The encoded protein is CASSFTGTDNEQFF.

This sequence joins TRBV27 and TRBJ1-5; 7 bases agree with TRBD1. This CDR3 contains 16 residues. Unmatched junction bases numbered 11, after V lost 6 bases and J lost 3 bases. CDR1 and CDR2 from the germline V gene are MNHEY and SMNVEV (reference sequence). Here the CDR3 reads CASSYTGQLPNQPQHF. In DNA, the CDR3 is TGTGCCAGCAGCTATACGGGACAGCTTCCCAATCAGCCCCAGCATTTT.

The chain employs TRBV21-1 and TRBJ2-7. TRBV21-1 is recorded as a pseudogene. CDR3 length equals 15 residues. For the CDR3, the DNA is TGTGCCAGCAGCAATCGAGAGACGATTGCCTACGAGCAGTACTTC. Amino acid sequence: CASSNRETIAYEQYF.

V usage is TRBV27 and J usage is TRBJ1-1, with a possible D match to TRBD1 (5 bases). Trimming took 2 bases from V and 5 from J, leaving 15 bases between them. The CDR3 covers 15 residues. CDR1 MNHEY and CDR2 SMNVEV come from the germline V gene (reference sequence). CDR3 nucleotide sequence: TGTGCCAGCAGTTTACGGGGTATAGGGGAAACTGAAGCTTTCTTT. This codes for CASSLRGIGETEAFF.

This clone was counted ten times or more. The rearrangement uses TRBV27 and TRBJ1-2; D might be TRBD1 (5 bases). The CDR3 is 14 residues long. V was shortened by 5 bases and J by 3 bases, with 13 bases between the two germline ends. Germline V lookup: CDR1 MNHEY, CDR2 SMNVEV (reference sequence). The CDR3 DNA reads as TGTGCCAGCAGTCTCCGGGGACTCCACTATGGCTACACCTTC. It encodes CASSLRGLHYGYTF.